This passage covers 22 T cell receptor beta chains from one sample sequenced in a study of CXCR3-negative and CXCR3-positive naive CD8 T cells. Findings and limits, study-wide: In CXCR3-positive naive cells, the TRB CDR3s were more hydrophobic than in CXCR3-negative naive cells.

These TCRs are of unknown antigen specificity. cDNA libraries for TRB were generated by 5' RACE incorporating UMI labels. TCRdb reprocessed the 5' RACE reads; each CDR3 protein has one entry and no DNA is given. The sample holds around 160,000 distinct CDR3 sequences. The sample consisted of naive CXCR3+ CD8+ T cells from blood. Subset defined: CD45RO-CCR7+CD27+CD95- naive CD8+ T cells expressing CXCR3 (TNR3+). The receptors were gathered from a human donor in good health. Some clones in this sample may be carry-over from other donors' samples.

The V gene is TRBV28, the J gene TRBJ1-2. Germline V gives CDR1 MDHEN, CDR2 SYDVKM. This CDR3 is built from 16 residues. The CDR3 sequence: CASSSAHGWGERGYTF.

V is TRBV15 and J is TRBJ2-3. CDR3 length: 13 amino acids. The germline gives CDR1 LNHNV, CDR2 YYDKDF (reference sequence). CDR3 sequence reads: CATSDVGADTQYF.

The chain has TRBV23-1 and TRBJ2-7; TCRdb gives TRBD1 as the D gene, but with no DNA this cannot be confirmed. TRBV23-1 is known as an ORF, though its function is uncertain. This CDR3 spans 18 amino acids. This CDR3 reads CASRFIWTGDSLHYEQYF.

The chain has TRBV4-1 and TRBJ2-7; lacking DNA, the TRBD1 call made by TCRdb goes unchecked. There are 14 residues in the CDR3. Germline loops: CDR1 MGHRA, CDR2 YSYEKL. CDR3 sequence reads: CASSQDPGDYEQYF.

This rearrangement joins TRBV25-1 to TRBJ2-1; TCRdb lists TRBD1, though no DNA is available to test this call. The CDR3 has 14 residues. The germline gives CDR1 MGHDK, CDR2 SYGVNS. The chain's CDR3 is CASSDYGTGNEQFF.

The rearrangement joins TRBV7-9 to TRBJ2-2; lacking DNA, the TRBD1 call made by TCRdb goes unchecked. Per the germline V gene, CDR1 is SEHNR and CDR2 is FQNEAQ (reference sequence). The CDR3 is made up of 15 amino acids. CDR3 amino acids: CAADGGMRGTGELFF.

This chain uses TRBV12-3 or TRBV12-4 with TRBJ1-1; TCRdb picks TRBD1, but there is no DNA to check that call. The CDR3 covers 14 residues. This CDR3 reads CASSATGLGTEAFF.

The chain employs TRBV28 and TRBJ2-3; TCRdb indicates TRBD1, and absent DNA this call remains unverified. Per the germline V gene, CDR1 is MDHEN and CDR2 is SYDVKM. The CDR3 has 15 residues. CDR3 loop: CASSATGLSTDTQYF.

The rearrangement links TRBV12-3 or TRBV12-4 to TRBJ2-2; as DNA is missing, the TRBD1 call by TCRdb cannot be tested. The CDR3 is made up of 17 amino acids. Here the CDR3 reads CASSLGQGVPRSGELFF.

The chain employs TRBV28 and TRBJ2-3. The germline CDR1 and CDR2 sequences are MDHEN and SYDVKM. The CDR3 has 15 amino acids. CDR3 residues: CASSFLGVSTDTQYF.

The rearrangement uses TRBV27 and TRBJ2-3; lacking DNA, the TRBD1 call made by TCRdb goes unchecked. The CDR3 totals 12 residues. Germline V lookup: CDR1 MNHEY, CDR2 SMNVEV (reference sequence). CDR3 residues: CATGRGADTQYF.

This rearrangement joins TRBV12-3 or TRBV12-4 to TRBJ1-2. The CDR3 totals 14 residues. The CDR3 loop reads CASSLMGPNYGYTF.

The chain combines TRBV6-6 with TRBJ2-2; the TCRdb D gene call, TRBD1, has no DNA to confirm it. Germline V gene lookup returns CDR1 MNHNY and CDR2 SVGAGI (reference sequence). The CDR3 spans 14 residues. This CDR3 is CASSRGENTGELFF.

The V and J genes are TRBV6-5 and TRBJ2-1; the D gene TCRdb calls, TRBD2, cannot be checked with no DNA. In germline, CDR1 is MNHEY, CDR2 SVGAGI. The CDR3 sequence is 18 residues long. The CDR3 loop is CASSYLPASGGAGNEQFF.

The chain combines TRBV5-6 with TRBJ2-5. Germline V gene sequence: CDR1 SGHDT, CDR2 YYEEEE. The CDR3 is 14 residues long. This CDR3 reads CASSSLLIGETQYF.

The rearrangement uses TRBV18 and TRBJ2-5; checking the TCRdb D call of TRBD2 is not possible without DNA. The CDR3 extends over 15 amino acids. Germline V gives CDR1 KGHSH, CDR2 LQKENI. The CDR3 is CASSPPYGRSETQYF. Together with reference TRBV18 and TRBJ2-5, the CDR3 gives the full variable domain: NAGVMQNPRHLVRRRGQEARLRCSPMKGHSHVYWYRQLPEEGLKFMVYLQKENIIDESGMPKERFSAEFPKEGPSILRIQQVVRGDSAAYFCASSPPYGRSETQYFGPGTRLLVL.

This chain joins TRBV5-1 and TRBJ2-1; as DNA is missing, the TRBD2 call by TCRdb cannot be tested. Germline assignment: CDR1 SGHRS and CDR2 YFSETQ. CDR3 length: 15 amino acids. The CDR3 reads CASAITGLAVNEQFF. Combining the CDR3 with reference TRBV5-1 and TRBJ2-1 gives the whole variable domain KAGVTQTPRYLIKTRGQQVTLSCSPISGHRSVSWYQQTPGQGLQFLFEYFSETQRNKGNFPGRFSGRQFSNSRSEMNVSTLELGDSALYLCASAITGLAVNEQFFGPGTRLTVL.

The rearrangement links TRBV7-6 to TRBJ2-7; as DNA is missing, the TRBD2 call by TCRdb cannot be tested. Looked up from germline, CDR1 is SGHVS and CDR2 is FNYEAQ. CDR3 size: 18 residues. CDR3 residues: CASSNGLAGSLRSYEQYF.

The chain carries TRBV12-3 or TRBV12-4 and TRBJ2-2; lacking DNA, the TRBD2 call made by TCRdb goes unchecked. The CDR3 has 17 amino acids. The CDR3 protein is CASSLVVSGFNTGELFF.

This chain connects TRBV7-8 to TRBJ2-5; TCRdb's D call, TRBD2, is unchecked because there is no DNA. The CDR3 is made up of 17 amino acids. Germline V gene lookup returns CDR1 SGHVS and CDR2 FQNEAQ. The CDR3: CASSLLGLAGDQETQYF. The variable domain in full, completed from reference TRBV7-8 and TRBJ2-5, reads GAGVSQSPRYKVAKRGQDVALRCDPISGHVSLFWYQQALGQGPEFLTYFQNEAQLDKSGLPSDRFFAERPEGSVSTLKIQRTQQEDSAVYLCASSLLGLAGDQETQYFGPGTRLLVL.

The chain couples TRBV7-9 to TRBJ1-2; without DNA, the TCRdb call of TRBD1 cannot be checked. Looked up from germline, CDR1 is SEHNR and CDR2 is FQNEAQ (reference sequence). This CDR3 spans 14 amino acids. The CDR3: CASTSSPQGAGYTF.

This chain uses TRBV5-1 with TRBJ2-6; the D gene TCRdb calls, TRBD1, cannot be checked with no DNA. CDR3 length: 15 residues. CDR1 is SGHRS, CDR2 YFSETQ, per germline. CDR3 loop: CASSAAPSGANVLTF.